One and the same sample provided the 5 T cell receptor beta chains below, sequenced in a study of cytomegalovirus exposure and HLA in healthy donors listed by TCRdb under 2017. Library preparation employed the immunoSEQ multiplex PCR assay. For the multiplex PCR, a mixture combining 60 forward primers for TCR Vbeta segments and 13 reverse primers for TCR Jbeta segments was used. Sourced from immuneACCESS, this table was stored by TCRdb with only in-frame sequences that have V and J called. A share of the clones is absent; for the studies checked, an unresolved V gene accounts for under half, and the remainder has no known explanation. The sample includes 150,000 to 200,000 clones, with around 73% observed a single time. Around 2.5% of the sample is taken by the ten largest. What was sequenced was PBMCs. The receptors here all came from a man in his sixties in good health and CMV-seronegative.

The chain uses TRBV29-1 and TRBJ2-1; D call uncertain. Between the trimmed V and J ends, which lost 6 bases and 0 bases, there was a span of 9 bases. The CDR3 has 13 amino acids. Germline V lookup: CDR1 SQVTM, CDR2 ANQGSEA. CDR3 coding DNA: TGCAGCGTCGACTCATCCTCCTACAATGAGCAGTTCTTC. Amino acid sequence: CSVDSSSYNEQFF.

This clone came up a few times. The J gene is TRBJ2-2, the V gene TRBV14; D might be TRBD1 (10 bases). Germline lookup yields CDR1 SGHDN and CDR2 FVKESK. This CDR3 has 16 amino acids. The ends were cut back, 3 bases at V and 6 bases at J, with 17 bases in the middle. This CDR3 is CASSHLAGQGSGELFF. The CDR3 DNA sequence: TGTGCCAGCAGCCATCTAGCGGGACAGGGGTCCGGGGAGCTGTTTTTT.

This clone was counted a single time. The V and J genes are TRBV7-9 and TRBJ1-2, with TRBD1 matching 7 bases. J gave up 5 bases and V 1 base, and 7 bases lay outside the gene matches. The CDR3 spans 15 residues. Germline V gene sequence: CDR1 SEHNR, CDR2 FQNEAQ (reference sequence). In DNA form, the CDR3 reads TGTGCCAGCAGCTTAGTAGTTGGACAGGATTATGGCTACACCTTC. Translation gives CASSLVVGQDYGYTF.

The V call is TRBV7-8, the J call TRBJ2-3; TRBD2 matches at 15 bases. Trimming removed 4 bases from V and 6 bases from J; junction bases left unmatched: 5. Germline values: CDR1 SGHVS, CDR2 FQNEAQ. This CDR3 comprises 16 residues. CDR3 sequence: CASSSRTSGGVDTQYF. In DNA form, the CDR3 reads TGTGCCAGCAGCTCCCGGACTAGCGGGGGGGTTGATACGCAGTATTTT. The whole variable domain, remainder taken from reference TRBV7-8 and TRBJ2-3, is GAGVSQSPRYKVAKRGQDVALRCDPISGHVSLFWYQQALGQGPEFLTYFQNEAQLDKSGLPSDRFFAERPEGSVSTLKIQRTQQEDSAVYLCASSSRTSGGVDTQYFGPGTRLTVL.

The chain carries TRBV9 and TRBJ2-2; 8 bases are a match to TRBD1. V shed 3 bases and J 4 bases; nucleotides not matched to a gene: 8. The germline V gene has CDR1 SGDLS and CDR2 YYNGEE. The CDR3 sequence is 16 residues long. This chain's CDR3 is CASSGPTGVRTGELFF. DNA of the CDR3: TGTGCCAGCAGCGGACCGACAGGGGTGCGCACCGGGGAGCTGTTTTTT.